The next 14 T cell receptor beta chains were all read from a single sample in a study of blood T cell repertoires in COVID-19 (dated by TCRdb to the early 2020s). The library came from the immunoSEQ multiplex PCR assay. In its TCRdb copy, this immuneACCESS table keeps in-frame sequences only and misses some clones. Where compared with another copy, unresolved V genes explain less than half of these, and the others have no known cause. In all, the sample holds over 90,000 clones, and roughly 90% of those were seen once. The ten most abundant clones make up 3% to 4% of the sample. The sample comprised peripheral blood. The receptors here all came from a woman aged 70-85 years with acute or convalescent COVID-19.

The chain recombines TRBV18 with TRBJ1-2; 7 bases fit TRBD1. Trimming cost V 5 bases and J 8 bases; bases outside gene matches: 11. The germline V gene has CDR1 KGHSH and CDR2 LQKENI. The CDR3 length is 14 residues. The CDR3 DNA is TGTGCCAGCTCATTGGGACAGACCGAACAGGGCTACACCTTC. This gives the protein CASSLGQTEQGYTF. Together with reference TRBV18 and TRBJ1-2, the CDR3 gives the full variable domain: NAGVMQNPRHLVRRRGQEARLRCSPMKGHSHVYWYRQLPEEGLKFMVYLQKENIIDESGMPKERFSAEFPKEGPSILRIQQVVRGDSAAYFCASSLGQTEQGYTFGSGTRLTVV.

The V gene is TRBV6-1, the J gene TRBJ2-5; 10 nucleotides line up with TRBD1. This CDR3 has 15 amino acids. V shed 3 bases, J shed 2 bases, and the junction held 3 bases outside the gene matches. Germline V lookup: CDR1 MNHNS, CDR2 SASEGT. The DNA of the CDR3 is TGTGCCAGCAGTGAGGGGGACAGGGGACAAGAGACCCAGTACTTC. The encoded protein is CASSEGDRGQETQYF.

The rearrangement links TRBV30 to TRBJ2-5, with D possibly matching TRBD1 (6 bases). Germline lookup yields CDR1 GTSNPN and CDR2 SVGIG (reference sequence). The CDR3 totals 15 residues. V shed 2 bases and J shed 2 bases, with 15 bases lying between them. The CDR3 protein is CAWSSGATTQETQYF. The CDR3 DNA reads as TGTGCCTGGAGTTCAGGGGCCACGACTCAAGAGACCCAGTACTTC. The complete variable domain, with remaining parts taken from reference TRBV30 and TRBJ2-5, reads SQTIHQWPATLVQPVGSPLSLECTVEGTSNPNLYWYRQAAGRGLQLLFYSVGIGQISSEVPQNLSASRPQDRQFILSSKKLLLSDSGFYLCAWSSGATTQETQYFGPGTRLLVL.

This sequence joins TRBV6-5 and TRBJ1-6, with TRBD1 matching 7 bases. V lost 2 bases to trimming and J lost 9 bases; unmatched junction nucleotides: 4. This CDR3 spans 14 amino acids. CDR1 and CDR2 (germline): MNHEY, SVGAGI. CDR3 sequence reads: CASSYRGLISPLHF. CDR3 in DNA: TGTGCCAGCAGTTACAGGGGGCTGATTTCACCCCTCCACTTT.

This chain uses TRBV14 with TRBJ1-2, with D unclear. This CDR3 contains 13 residues. Trimming removed 4 bases from V and 4 bases from J, with 10 bases in between. Per germline, CDR1 SGHDN and CDR2 FVKESK. CDR3 amino acids: CASSPSLAYGYTF. The CDR3 DNA reads as TGTGCCAGCAGCCCTAGTCTGGCCTATGGCTACACCTTC. The variable domain in full, completed from reference TRBV14 and TRBJ1-2, reads EAGVTQFPSHSVIEKGQTVTLRCDPISGHDNLYWYRRVMGKEIKFLLHFVKESKQDESGMPNNRFLAERTGGTYSTLKVQPAELEDSGVYFCASSPSLAYGYTFGSGTRLTVV.

The CDR3 bases are TGTGCCATCAGGAAGGACAGGAGCTCAGATACGCAGTATTTT. Residues: CAIRKDRSSDTQYF. V is TRBV10-3 and J is TRBJ2-3; 7 bases align to TRBD1. The V segment lost 6 bases and the J segment 4 bases; nucleotides outside the gene matches: 7. The germline CDR1 and CDR2 sequences are ENHRY and SYGVKD. This CDR3 comprises 14 residues.

This clone appeared once. The germline gene is not matched at one end of the junction; a read error may be the cause. The chain employs TRBV6-5 and TRBJ2-1; 7 nucleotides match TRBD2. Germline V gives CDR1 MNHEY, CDR2 SVGAGI. The CDR3 consists of 15 residues. CDR3 in DNA: TGTGCCAGCAGTCCTCAACTGGGGGGGGGACGCAACGAGGTCTTC. Its protein is CASSPQLGGGRNEVF.

CDR3 sequence: CASSLRPRTGYGYTF. In nucleotides, the CDR3 is TGTGCCAGCAGTTTAAGACCTAGGACAGGCTATGGCTACACCTTC. This chain joins TRBV28 and TRBJ1-2; TRBD1 matches at 7 bases. The length of the CDR3 is 15 residues. V shed 2 bases, J shed 4 bases, and the junction held 7 bases outside the gene matches. CDR1 is MDHEN and CDR2 is SYDVKM in the germline V gene.

This rearrangement joins TRBV7-8 to TRBJ1-1, with 9 bases that match TRBD1. The V gene's germline CDR1 is SGHVS and CDR2 FQNEAQ. Germline trimming cut 1 base from V and 5 bases from J; bases unmatched to any gene: 11. The CDR3 spans 17 residues. The CDR3 bases are TGTGCCAGCAGCTTAGTTAGTGGACAGGGGATGGGGACTGAAGCTTTCTTT. Translation gives CASSLVSGQGMGTEAFF.

The V and J genes are TRBV7-9 and TRBJ2-1; 7 bases match TRBD1. Germline CDR1 is SEHNR and CDR2 is FQNEAQ (reference sequence). Losses at the gene ends were 5 bases for V and 12 bases for J; bases not matched to a gene: 4. The CDR3 totals 11 residues. The CDR3 nucleotides read TGTGCCAGCAGCCGAAGGGGGCGGCAGTTCTTC. Amino acids: CASSRRGRQFF.

The chain is built from TRBV29-1 and TRBJ1-2; 12 nucleotides align to TRBD1. CDR3 length: 13 residues. Germline V CDR1 and CDR2: SQVTM, ANQGSEA. V shed 6 bases, J shed 7 bases, and the junction held 6 bases outside the gene matches. CDR3 residues: CSVGGQGARGYTF. CDR3 nucleotides: TGCAGCGTGGGGGGACAGGGGGCGCGTGGCTACACCTTC.

This chain joins TRBV28 and TRBJ2-1; D is ambiguous. CDR1 and CDR2 (germline): MDHEN, SYDVKM. The CDR3 length is 12 residues. Trimming stripped 6 bases from V and 7 bases from J, with 10 bases between. CDR3 loop: CASRADTNEQFF. In DNA form, the CDR3 reads TGTGCCAGCAGGGCAGACACGAATGAGCAGTTCTTC. The entire variable domain, with the rest obtained from reference TRBV28 and TRBJ2-1, is as follows: DVKVTQSSRYLVKRTGEKVFLECVQDMDHENMFWYRQDPGLGLRLIYFSYDVKMKEKGDIPEGYSVSREKKERFSLILESASTNQTSMYLCASRADTNEQFFGPGTRLTVL.

The chain joins TRBV6-1 to TRBJ1-2; D is ambiguous. The V and J ends lost 3 bases and 5 bases respectively, with 7 bases between them. Per the germline V gene, CDR1 is MNHNS and CDR2 is SASEGT. The CDR3 totals 12 residues. CDR3 sequence reads: CASSDRGYGYTF. The CDR3, as DNA: TGTGCCAGCAGTGACCGGGGATATGGCTACACCTTC.

This chain uses TRBV6-5 with TRBJ2-1, with D tentatively TRBD2 (6 bases). The V and J ends lost 3 bases and 0 bases respectively, with 12 bases between them. This CDR3 has 16 amino acids. Germline CDR1 is MNHEY and CDR2 is SVGAGI. The CDR3 sequence: CASSYRRGTSYNEQFF. CDR3 coding DNA: TGTGCCAGCAGTTATCGGCGCGGGACCTCCTACAATGAGCAGTTCTTC.